These T cell receptor beta chains were read from a single sample in a study of T-cell reconstitution after alpha-beta-depleted transplantation in children. TCRdb re-derived calls from the PCR reads in MiXCR, one entry per CDR3 protein. The table has about 420,000 distinct CDR3 sequences, roughly a tenth seen once. Source: PBMCs from the stem cell graft donor, taken from the stem cell graft. Receptors originate from a human donor who donated a stem cell graft to a child with acute myeloid leukemia. Both conserved end residues are part of each CDR3. D genes are given only for firm matches. Rows give clone size only sometimes, using once, few, many, or a class for an expanded clone.

>-|TRBD1|TRBJ1-2|TRBV20-1
CSAVRDSRYGYTF
TGCAGTGCAGTAAGGGACAGTCGCTATGGCTACACCTTC
>-|TRBD1|TRBJ2-5|TRBV19
CASSDRDRGPWTQYF
TGTGCCAGTAGTGACCGGGACAGGGGGCCGTGGACCCAGTACTTC
>few|-|TRBJ2-6|TRBV21-1
CASSKDTSDRGLDNVLTF
TGTGCCAGCAGCAAAGATACCTCCGACAGGGGGCTAGACAACGTCCTGACTTTC
>-|-|TRBJ2-2|TRBV5-1
CASSQRPGLQNTGELFF
TGCGCCAGCAGCCAGAGACCGGGACTCCAGAACACCGGGGAGCTGTTTTTT
>many|-|TRBJ2-2|TRBV7-9
CASSGWTMNTGELFF
TGTGCCAGCAGCGGGTGGACCATGAACACCGGGGAGCTGTTTTTT
>few|TRBD1|TRBJ1-1|TRBV12-3/TRBV12-4
CASMRQGNTEAFF
TGTGCCAGCATGAGACAGGGGAACACTGAAGCTTTCTTT
>few|-|TRBJ2-1|TRBV5-4
CASSLADSASYNEQFF
TGTGCCAGCAGCTTGGCCGATAGCGCAAGTTACAATGAGCAGTTCTTC
>-|-|TRBJ2-2|TRBV6-1
CASGRHPNTGELFF
TGTGCCAGCGGCCGACACCCAAACACCGGGGAGCTGTTTTTT
>-|-|TRBJ1-6|TRBV12-3/TRBV12-4
CASSFTGNSPLHF
TGTGCCAGCAGTTTTACAGGGAATTCACCCCTCCACTTT
>-|TRBD2|TRBJ2-3|TRBV20-1
CSARDGGGADTQYF
TGCAGTGCTAGAGACGGCGGGGGGGCAGATACGCAGTATTTT
>many|-|TRBJ1-1|TRBV4-2
CASSQEGIAEAFF
TGTGCCAGCAGCCAAGAAGGGATCGCTGAAGCTTTCTTT
>-|TRBD1|TRBJ1-2|TRBV29-1
CSVYGTGAYGYTF
TGCAGCGTGTACGGGACAGGGGCTTATGGCTACACCTTC
>few|TRBD2|TRBJ2-1|TRBV25-1
CASSEWLAGVEEQFF
TGTGCCAGCAGTGAATGGCTAGCGGGAGTAGAAGAGCAGTTCTTC
>-|TRBD2|TRBJ2-1|TRBV29-1
CSVDMLAGDEQFF
TGCAGCGTTGATATGCTAGCGGGAGATGAGCAGTTCTTC
>few|TRBD2|TRBJ2-1|TRBV6-1
CASRPPGLAGVREQFF
TGTGCCAGCAGACCCCCTGGACTAGCGGGAGTACGCGAGCAGTTCTTC
>-|TRBD1|TRBJ2-7|TRBV5-1
CASSGGTGPYEQYF
TGCGCCAGCAGCGGCGGGACAGGTCCCTACGAGCAGTACTTC
>few|-|TRBJ2-2|TRBV25-1
CASSESGLGTGELFF
TGTGCCAGCAGTGAATCGGGTCTAGGGACCGGGGAGCTGTTTTTT
>-|-|TRBJ1-3|TRBV4-3
CASSQGTGNTIYF
TGCGCCAGCAGCCAGGGGACTGGAAACACCATATATTTT
>many|TRBD1|TRBJ2-3|TRBV7-2
CASSWGQGTDTQYF
TGTGCCAGCAGCTGGGGACAGGGGACAGATACGCAGTATTTT
>many|-|TRBJ2-3|TRBV29-1
CSVKAQGNPDTQYF
TGCAGCGTGAAGGCACAGGGTAACCCAGATACGCAGTATTTT
>-|-|TRBJ2-1|TRBV5-1
CASSLAYSSYNEQFF
TGCGCCAGCAGCTTGGCATATAGCTCCTACAATGAGCAGTTCTTC
>-|-|TRBJ2-3|TRBV12-3/TRBV12-4
CASSLPGPDTQYF
TGTGCCAGCAGTTTGCCGGGCCCAGATACGCAGTATTTT
>few|-|TRBJ2-3|TRBV2
CASTRAGSGTDTQYF
TGTGCCAGCACCAGAGCTGGCTCTGGCACAGATACGCAGTATTTT
>few|TRBD1|TRBJ2-1|TRBV20-1
CSARQGFHEQFF
TGCAGTGCCAGACAGGGTTTCCATGAGCAGTTCTTC
>-|TRBD2|TRBJ2-1|TRBV6-2/TRBV6-3
CASSYSRASGGALQFF
TGTGCCAGCAGTTACTCGCGGGCTAGCGGGGGGGCCTTGCAGTTCTTC
>few|-|TRBJ2-5|TRBV5-1
CASSFSSGHQETQYF
TGCGCCAGCAGCTTCTCCTCGGGGCACCAAGAGACCCAGTACTTC
>-|TRBD2|TRBJ2-7|TRBV20-1
CSARVPSGRGYGEQYF
TGCAGTGCTAGAGTTCCTAGCGGGAGGGGGTACGGGGAGCAGTACTTC
>few|-|TRBJ1-1|TRBV5-1
CASSLREQSPEAFF
TGCGCCAGCAGCTTGAGGGAACAGTCTCCTGAAGCTTTCTTT
>few|-|TRBJ2-1|TRBV9
CASSRGAAGGNEQFF
TGTGCCAGCAGCCGGGGGGCAGCCGGGGGAAATGAGCAGTTCTTC
>-|-|TRBJ2-1|TRBV7-3
CASSLTVGPEQFF
TGTGCCAGCAGCTTAACGGTCGGGCCCGAGCAGTTCTTC
>few|TRBD2|TRBJ2-2|TRBV5-1
CASSLDLWGGNIGELFF
TGCGCCAGCAGCTTGGACTTGTGGGGGGGGAACATCGGGGAGCTGTTTTTT
>few|-|TRBJ2-1|TRBV7-2
CASSPTGGQIEQFF
TGTGCCAGCAGCCCGACTGGGGGGCAGATCGAGCAGTTCTTC
>-|TRBD2|TRBJ2-3|TRBV10-1
CASSEFSSGTDTQYF
TGCGCCAGCAGTGAATTTAGTAGCGGGACAGATACGCAGTATTTT
>-|-|TRBJ2-7|TRBV5-5
CASIRSGSSYEQYF
TGTGCCAGCATCCGCTCGGGCAGTTCCTACGAGCAGTACTTC